The rows below give T cell receptor beta chains drawn from one sample of a study of regulatory T cells in long-lasting Graves disease. TCRdb re-called the multiplex PCR reads through MiXCR, storing one row per CDR3 protein. The sample shows around 450,000 distinct CDR3 sequences, over 12% of them seen only once. The data also belong to a second study, concerning T cells in Graves' hyperthyroidism and ophthalmopathy.

The specimen was peripheral blood mononuclear cells (PBMCs), collected at new diagnosis, from a patient treated with antithyroid drugs. The receptors were gathered from a woman between 40 and 50 years old with Graves disease. Each CDR3 is given with its conserved first and last residue. Fields, in order: clone size, J gene, V gene, D gene, CDR3 protein, CDR3 DNA. The D gene is left open where the match is weak. Clone size is shown for a subset of rows, as once, few, many or a class of expanded clone.

>many|TRBJ2-5|TRBV12-3/TRBV12-4|.
CASSRAGQETQYF
TGTGCCAGCAGTAGGGCTGGGCAAGAGACCCAGTACTTC
>few|TRBJ1-6|TRBV6-5|.
CASSWDPRTNSPLHF
TGTGCCAGCAGTTGGGACCCCCGCACTAATTCACCCCTCCACTTT
>.|TRBJ2-7|TRBV9|.
CASSVADRYEQYF
TGTGCCAGCAGCGTAGCTGACAGGTACGAGCAGTACTTC
>many|TRBJ2-7|TRBV27|.
CASRPRSPYYEQYF
TGTGCCAGCAGACCCCGGTCCCCCTACTACGAGCAGTACTTC
>.|TRBJ1-1|TRBV3-1|.
CASSQDIGARNEAFF
TGTGCCAGCAGCCAAGACATAGGAGCACGGAATGAAGCTTTCTTT
>few|TRBJ2-1|TRBV7-6|TRBD1
CASSLGGDRVYNEQFF
TGTGCCAGCAGCTTAGGAGGTGACAGGGTCTACAATGAGCAGTTCTTC
>.|TRBJ1-5|TRBV3-1|.
CASSQAGNNQPQHF
TGTGCCAGCAGCCAAGCAGGGAATAATCAGCCCCAGCATTTT
>few|TRBJ2-7|TRBV5-6|TRBD1
CASSLGSNRGSYEQYF
TGTGCCAGCAGCTTGGGTTCTAACAGGGGAAGCTACGAGCAGTACTTC
>many|TRBJ2-1|TRBV11-3|TRBD2
CASSPGTSGRVNEQFF
TGTGCCAGCAGCCCCGGGACTAGCGGGAGGGTGAATGAGCAGTTCTTC
>.|TRBJ2-3|TRBV29-1|.
CSVSGSGVTDTQYF
TGCAGCGTCTCTGGGTCAGGGGTCACAGATACGCAGTATTTT
>.|TRBJ2-7|TRBV10-3|.
CAIRPAGQYEQYF
TGTGCCATCAGACCAGCGGGTCAGTACGAGCAGTACTTC
>many|TRBJ2-2|TRBV28|.
CASRPPANTGELFF
TGTGCCAGCCGTCCCCCAGCGAACACCGGGGAGCTGTTTTTT
>.|TRBJ1-5|TRBV5-1|TRBD1
CASSPTGNNQPQHF
TGCGCCAGCAGCCCGACAGGGAACAATCAGCCCCAGCATTTT
>many|TRBJ1-1|TRBV19|.
CASSSLRSVPNTEAFF
TGTGCCAGTAGTTCTTTAAGGTCTGTTCCGAACACTGAAGCTTTCTTT
>many|TRBJ2-1|TRBV19|TRBD2
CASSPGTSGSDEQFF
TGTGCCAGTAGCCCCGGGACTAGCGGGAGCGATGAGCAGTTCTTC
>many|TRBJ1-4|TRBV12-3/TRBV12-4|TRBD1
CASSLRQGAREKLFF
TGTGCCAGCAGTCTCCGACAGGGGGCTCGTGAAAAACTGTTTTTT
>many|TRBJ1-2|TRBV11-2|TRBD1
CASSPSQDRGPDYGYTF
TGTGCCAGCAGCCCAAGCCAGGACAGGGGGCCGGACTATGGCTACACCTTC
>many|TRBJ1-1|TRBV12-3/TRBV12-4|TRBD1
CASSLTGAYTEAFF
TGTGCCAGCAGTCTCACAGGGGCCTACACTGAAGCTTTCTTT
>.|TRBJ2-1|TRBV30|.
CAWGPGPNEQFF
TGTGCCTGGGGCCCGGGCCCCAATGAGCAGTTCTTC
>.|TRBJ1-6|TRBV28|.
CASSPLGPLNSPLHF
TGTGCCAGCAGTCCGTTGGGCCCACTTAATTCACCCCTCCACTTT
>.|TRBJ1-5|TRBV20-1|.
CSASSGGAQPQHF
TGCAGTGCTAGCTCGGGGGGGGCTCAGCCCCAGCATTTT
>many|TRBJ2-3|TRBV2|.
CASLSRATDTQYF
TGTGCCAGCCTTTCCAGGGCCACAGATACGCAGTATTTT
>few|TRBJ1-2|TRBV4-1|.
CASSQDPSRDTRGGYTF
TGCGCCAGCAGCCAAGACCCCTCACGGGATACTCGGGGTGGCTACACCTTC
>.|TRBJ1-1|TRBV19|TRBD1
CASKGGQGLATEAFF
TGTGCCAGTAAAGGGGGACAGGGCTTAGCCACTGAAGCTTTCTTT
>.|TRBJ2-7|TRBV19|TRBD2
CASSSSGNYEQYF
TGTGCCAGTAGTTCTAGCGGGAACTACGAGCAGTACTTC
>few|TRBJ1-2|TRBV7-9|.
CASSPDHYGYTF
TGTGCCAGCAGCCCGGACCACTATGGCTACACCTTC
>.|TRBJ1-1|TRBV10-2|.
CANRGTEAFF
TGCGCCAACAGAGGGACTGAAGCTTTCTTT
>many|TRBJ2-3|TRBV29-1|.
CSVEVPELVTSSTDTQYF
TGCAGCGTTGAAGTCCCTGAACTAGTTACCTCTAGCACAGATACGCAGTATTTT
>many|TRBJ2-7|TRBV12-3/TRBV12-4|.
CASSLTRGVYEQYF
TGTGCCAGCAGTTTAACGAGGGGGGTCTACGAGCAGTACTTC
>many|TRBJ1-5|TRBV5-1|.
CASSLMPGDNQPQHF
TGCGCCAGCAGCTTAATGCCAGGGGACAATCAGCCCCAGCATTTT
>few|TRBJ2-7|TRBV20-1|TRBD2
CSASYTSGGAYEQYF
TGCAGTGCTAGCTATACTAGCGGAGGCGCGTACGAGCAGTACTTC
>many|TRBJ2-7|TRBV6-1|TRBD2
CASRDPGTSEYEQYF
TGTGCCAGCAGGGACCCCGGGACTAGCGAATACGAGCAGTACTTC
>once|TRBJ1-2|TRBV27|TRBD1
CASSLSGGLTIGYTF
TGTGCCAGCAGTTTATCAGGGGGCCTTACAATTGGCTACACCTTC
>many|TRBJ2-2|TRBV12-3/TRBV12-4|TRBD2
CASRGTSGTNTGELFF
TGTGCCAGCAGAGGGACTAGCGGAACGAACACCGGGGAGCTGTTTTTT
>many|TRBJ2-7|TRBV28|.
CASSPLTTLKDYEQYF
TGTGCCAGCAGCCCTCTAACTACTTTGAAAGACTACGAGCAGTACTTC
>many|TRBJ1-2|TRBV7-9|TRBD1
CASSLGDRTIDGYTF
TGTGCCAGCAGCTTAGGGGACAGGACCATAGATGGCTACACCTTC
>.|TRBJ2-1|TRBV11-2|.
CASSLNGDEQFF
TGTGCCAGCAGCTTAAATGGCGATGAGCAGTTCTTC